Following are 24 T cell receptor beta chains from one sample sequenced in a study of T-cell reconstitution after alpha-beta-depleted transplantation in children. Preparation of the TCRbeta library used unique molecular identifiers. TCRdb re-called the PCR reads through MiXCR, storing one row per CDR3 protein. This sample yields over 550,000 distinct CDR3 sequences, of which about 11% are seen a single time; about 4% belongs to the top ten. Sequenced here: PBMCs from the stem cell graft donor, sampled from the stem cell graft. The receptors here all came from a human donor who donated a stem cell graft to a child with acute myeloid leukemia.

This clonotype was found a few times. This chain joins TRBV12-3 or TRBV12-4 and TRBJ2-3; a possible D gene is TRBD2 (5 bases). Deletions cut 8 bases from V and 4 bases from J, with 16 bases between. The CDR3 is 14 residues long. Here the CDR3 DNA reads TGTGCCAGCTGGACGAGGGCTGAGGCAGATACGCAGTATTTT. Its translation: CASWTRAEADTQYF.

The table lists this clonotype with many counts. This chain connects TRBV6-5 to TRBJ2-7, with D uncertain. V lost 0 bases and J lost 6, with 6 bases in between. This CDR3 contains 12 residues. Germline V lookup: CDR1 MNHEY, CDR2 SVGAGI. CDR3 coding DNA: TGTGCCAGCAGTTACTCGACGGGCGAGCAGTACTTC. Its protein is CASSYSTGEQYF.

This clonotype was seen a handful of times. Here the CDR3 reads CASSKRTSEQYF. Written as DNA, the CDR3 is TGTGCCAGCTCAAAACGGACTAGCGAGCAGTACTTC. The rearrangement uses TRBV18 and TRBJ2-7; TRBD2 agrees at 7 bases. Germline V CDR1 and CDR2: KGHSH, LQKENI. The ends lost 5 bases at V and 6 bases at J; junction bases unmatched: 4. This CDR3 comprises 12 residues.

Only a few counts were recorded for this clonotype. This chain joins TRBV30 and TRBJ1-2, with D unresolved. CDR1 and CDR2 (germline): GTSNPN, SVGIG (reference sequence). The CDR3 extends over 13 amino acids. V gave up 0 bases and J gave up 7 bases, with 12 bases separating them. The DNA of the CDR3 is TGTGCCTGGAGTGTCCTCCAGTCGTCTGGCTACACCTTC. Its translation: CAWSVLQSSGYTF. Variable domain in full (rest from reference TRBV30 and TRBJ1-2): SQTIHQWPATLVQPVGSPLSLECTVEGTSNPNLYWYRQAAGRGLQLLFYSVGIGQISSEVPQNLSASRPQDRQFILSSKKLLLSDSGFYLCAWSVLQSSGYTFGSGTRLTVV.

This clonotype has only a few counts. The chain joins TRBV20-1 to TRBJ2-1; 12 bases agree with TRBD2. This CDR3 is 15 amino acids long. CDR1 and CDR2 from the germline V gene are DFQATT and SNEGSKA (reference sequence). The J segment lost 0 bases and the V segment lost 5 bases, leaving 2 bases of the junction unmatched. The CDR3 here is CSASSGRASYNEQFF. The CDR3 DNA reads TGCAGTGCTTCTAGCGGGAGGGCCTCCTACAATGAGCAGTTCTTC.

In this sample, this clonotype turned up many times. The chain couples TRBV6-5 to TRBJ2-7; perhaps D is TRBD1 or TRBD2 (6 bases each). This CDR3 is 16 amino acids long. V was trimmed by 4 bases and J by 7 bases, leaving 23 bases between them. Germline V gene data show CDR1 as MNHEY and CDR2 as SVGAGI. For the CDR3, the DNA is TGTGCCAGCAGTTCGGCCGGTAGACAGACAGGAGGGGAGCAGTACTTC. Translated: CASSSAGRQTGGEQYF.

A few counts support this clonotype. Here the CDR3 reads CASSLAATGGYEQYF. In nucleotides, the CDR3 is TGTGCCAGCAGCTTAGCCGCGACAGGGGGTTACGAGCAGTACTTC. The gene calls are TRBV7-9 and TRBJ2-7; 9 bases are a match to TRBD1. The germline V gene has CDR1 SEHNR and CDR2 FQNEAQ (reference sequence). Losses at the gene ends were 0 bases for V and 4 bases for J; bases not matched to a gene: 4. This CDR3 spans 15 amino acids. Variable domain in full (rest from reference TRBV7-9 and TRBJ2-7): DTGVSQNPRHKITKRGQNVTFRCDPISEHNRLYWYRQTLGQGPEFLTYFQNEAQLEKSRLLSDRFSAERPKGSFSTLEIQRTEQGDSAMYLCASSLAATGGYEQYFGPGTRLTVT.

This clonotype was counted only a few times. The V and J genes are TRBV2 and TRBJ2-3; 13 bases match TRBD2. This CDR3 is 18 amino acids long. The germline gives CDR1 SNHLY, CDR2 FYNNEI. With V trimmed by 6 bases and J by 0 bases, 9 bases remained unmatched. CDR3 sequence reads: CASRGLAGEGASTDTQYF. The CDR3 bases are TGTGCCAGCAGAGGACTAGCGGGAGAAGGAGCTAGCACAGATACGCAGTATTTT.

CDR3 coding DNA: TGCAGTGCCCCGAGGACTAGCGGAGCCAAAAACATTCAGTACTTC. It encodes CSAPRTSGAKNIQYF. The J gene is TRBJ2-4, the V gene TRBV20-1; 10 bases agree with TRBD2. CDR1 and CDR2 from the germline V gene are DFQATT and SNEGSKA (reference sequence). After removal of 6 bases from V and 0 bases from J, the junction contained 5 bases not matched to a gene. This CDR3 is 15 amino acids long.

Concerning this clonotype: The junction departs from the called germline gene at one end, perhaps through a read error. This chain joins TRBV11-2 and TRBJ2-1, with 8 positions matching TRBD2. There are 11 residues in the CDR3. The V gene's germline CDR1 is SGHAT and CDR2 FQNNGV. The CDR3 coding sequence is TGTGCCAGCAGCTTACAGCGGGAGCTGTTCTTC. This codes for CASSLQRELFF. The full variable domain, in which reference TRBV11-2 and TRBJ2-1 provide the parts outside the CDR3, is EAGVAQSPRYKIIEKRQSVAFWCNPISGHATLYWYQQILGQGPKLLIQFQNNGVVDDSQLPKDRFSAERLKGVDSTLKIQPAKLEDSAVYLCASSLQRELFFGPGTRLTVL.

This chain connects TRBV21-1 to TRBJ2-7; TRBD1 is taken as the D call from the table, unchecked against the DNA. TRBV21-1 is an annotated pseudogene. The CDR3 is 16 amino acids. The CDR3 protein is CANKGTGVNKPYEQYF. DNA for the CDR3: TGTGCCAACAAGGGGACAGGGGTAAATAAGCCCTACGAGCAGTACTTC.

This clonotype was recorded at least ten times. V usage is TRBV4-3 and J usage is TRBJ1-6; D gene ambiguous. The CDR3 runs to 15 residues. Germline loops: CDR1 LGHNA, CDR2 YSLEER. Trimming cost V 1 base and J 6 bases, with 10 bases left between them. DNA for the CDR3: TGCGCCAGCAGCCAAGGGAGAGGAGTTAATTCACCCCTCCACTTT. Translation: CASSQGRGVNSPLHF.

In this sample, this clonotype turned up many times. The chain carries TRBV29-1 and TRBJ2-1, with no clear D. The germline V gene has CDR1 SQVTM and CDR2 ANQGSEA. The CDR3 sequence is 13 residues long. CDR3 coding DNA: TGCAGTTACAAACGGGCAGGTAACAATGAGCAGTTCTTC. Residues: CSYKRAGNNEQFF.

The chain carries TRBV6-2 or TRBV6-3 and TRBJ1-2; TRBD1 might be the D (5 bases). CDR1 and CDR2 from the germline V gene are MNHEY and SVGEGT. This CDR3 has 15 amino acids. V was trimmed by 5 bases and J by 3 bases, leaving 16 bases between them. The CDR3 protein is CASSPLSTGDYGYTF. In nucleotides, the CDR3 is TGTGCCAGCAGTCCTCTATCCACAGGAGACTATGGCTACACCTTC.

The sample holds many counts of this clonotype. The chain is built from TRBV5-1 and TRBJ2-7; the D gene is possibly TRBD1 (6 bases). V was shortened by 4 bases and J by 5 bases, with 13 bases between the two germline ends. The CDR3 has 13 amino acids. In germline, CDR1 is SGHRS, CDR2 YFSETQ. The CDR3 is CASSLTGPHEQYF. DNA for the CDR3: TGCGCCAGCAGCCTCACAGGGCCCCACGAGCAGTACTTC.

This clonotype was seen many times. CDR3: CASSFGSYQETQYF. The CDR3 bases are TGCGCCAGCAGCTTTGGATCGTACCAAGAGACCCAGTACTTC. This chain uses TRBV5-1 with TRBJ2-5; D gene unclear. The V end lost 2 bases, the J end lost 0 bases, and 8 bases lay between the germline ends. Looked up from germline, CDR1 is SGHRS and CDR2 is YFSETQ. This CDR3 comprises 14 residues.

This clonotype occurred a few times. The chain links TRBV11-1 to TRBJ1-4; 12 positions match TRBD1. From germline, CDR1 is SGHAT and CDR2 FQDESV (reference sequence). Losses at the gene ends were 4 bases for V and 8 bases for J; bases not matched to a gene: 14. The CDR3 is 18 residues long. The CDR3 here is CASSSDLRDRGLHEKLFF. The CDR3 nucleotides are TGTGCCAGCAGCTCAGATCTCCGGGACAGGGGGCTTCACGAAAAACTGTTTTTT.

This clonotype was found a few times. This chain links TRBV5-1 with TRBJ1-5; no reliable D call. The germline V and J ends were trimmed by 0 bases and 7 bases, with 8 bases remaining between them. Per the germline V gene, CDR1 is SGHRS and CDR2 is YFSETQ. The CDR3 length is 13 residues. The CDR3 sequence: CASSLDLGQPQHF. The CDR3 DNA follows: TGCGCCAGCAGCTTGGACCTCGGGCAGCCCCAGCATTTT.

This clonotype has only a few counts. This chain connects TRBV29-1 to TRBJ2-2, with D maybe TRBD1 (6 bases). The V gene's germline CDR1 is SQVTM and CDR2 ANQGSEA. This CDR3 spans 13 amino acids. Deletions cut 8 bases from V and 7 bases from J, with 17 bases between. CDR3 sequence: CSTHRVTGGELFF. The CDR3 DNA follows: TGCAGCACCCACAGGGTGACGGGCGGGGAGCTGTTTTTT.

This clonotype was recorded only once. The chain carries TRBV11-1 and TRBJ2-1; possible D gene TRBD1, 5 bases. The CDR3 has 14 amino acids. Germline V lookup: CDR1 SGHAT, CDR2 FQDESV (reference sequence). The V end was cut by 1 base, the J end by 7 bases, with 11 bases between. CDR3 sequence: CASSLGTPRNEQFF. The CDR3 nucleotides read TGTGCCAGCAGCTTAGGGACACCGAGGAATGAGCAGTTCTTC. Full variable domain (missing parts from reference TRBV11-1 and TRBJ2-1): EAEVAQSPRYKITEKSQAVAFWCDPISGHATLYWYRQILGQGPELLVQFQDESVVDDSQLPKDRFSAERLKGVDSTLKIQPAELGDSAMYLCASSLGTPRNEQFFGPGTRLTVL.

The J gene is TRBJ1-1, the V gene TRBV29-1; perhaps TRBD1 as D (6 bases). With 7 bases removed from V and 0 bases from J, the gap between germline ends came to 12 bases. Germline lookup yields CDR1 SQVTM and CDR2 ANQGSEA. CDR3 length equals 13 residues. The CDR3 here is CSAMGHLNTEAFF. The CDR3 DNA sequence: TGCAGCGCAATGGGACACCTGAACACTGAAGCTTTCTTT.

The chain couples TRBV28 to TRBJ2-3; D remains unclear. Germline CDR1 and CDR2: MDHEN and SYDVKM. Trimming removed 3 bases from V and 10 bases from J, with 11 bases in between. The CDR3 covers 12 residues. The CDR3 region has the DNA TGTGCCAGCAGTTTTAGCCCCAAGCCGCAGTATTTT. It translates to CASSFSPKPQYF.

The chain joins TRBV6-5 to TRBJ2-3; the D gene could be TRBD1 or TRBD2 (5 bases each). CDR1 is MNHEY and CDR2 is SVGAGI in the germline V gene. Deletions cut 4 bases from V and 2 bases from J, with 19 bases between. This CDR3 is built from 17 residues. For the CDR3, the DNA is TGTGCCAGCAGTTTCAGTTATGGTTTGGGGGTCACAGATACGCAGTATTTT. Its translation is CASSFSYGLGVTDTQYF.

This clonotype was found a few times. The V call is TRBV4-3, the J call TRBJ2-2; D remains ambiguous. Deletions cut 1 base from V and 1 base from J, with 7 bases between. This CDR3 has 15 residues. CDR1 is LGHNA, CDR2 YSLEER, per germline. The CDR3 spells CASSQVLQNTGELFF. The DNA of the CDR3 is TGCGCCAGCAGCCAAGTTTTACAGAACACCGGGGAGCTGTTTTTT.